This entry concerns a single TCR beta chain. Sequenced by immunoSEQ multiplex PCR; TCRdb stores in-frame clones only, minus some. In the table there are some 130,000 clones, 92% of which are singletons. This sample is part of a study of control samples from healthy donors and cancer patients. CDR1 and CDR2 (germline): MNHNS, SASEGT. The V end lost 2 bases, the J end lost 5 bases, and 12 bases lay between the germline ends. This CDR3 has 14 amino acids. The rearrangement links TRBV6-1 to TRBJ1-2; D possibly corresponds to TRBD1 (5 bases). The clonotype comes from a man aged 18 to 35 in good health. Material for sequencing was blood. The CDR3 sequence is CASSELSGLYGYTF. In DNA form, the CDR3 reads TGTGCCAGCAGTGAACTCTCAGGGCTTTATGGCTACACCTTC.